The present entry profiles one T cell receptor beta chain with its context. In the original workflow: Amplification from reference gene primers served as the basis for estimated nucleated cell counts. The table came from immunoSEQ multiplex PCR; TCRdb's copy has only in-frame clones and leaves some out. The DNA was the basis for D and trimming; V, J and clone size are from that table. The sample carries 300,000 to 350,000 clones, around nine tenths recorded once. This sample stems from a study of blood T cell repertoires in COVID-19. The CDR3 totals 13 residues. Trimming stripped 3 bases from V and 5 bases from J, with 8 bases between. Recruits, aged roughly 18 to 100 years, lived in 20 to 30 US areas. Symptom resolution, clearance, or two negative PCRs marked donors in Cohort 3 as recovered.

The specimen sequenced was PBMCs or T cells enriched from blood (not recorded which). The genes are TRBV12-3 or TRBV12-4 and TRBJ1-5; D gene ambiguous. The sequence came from a man aged 30-40 years who had recovered from COVID-19. This CDR3 is CASSFTRDQPQHF. The CDR3 DNA sequence: TGTGCCAGCAGTTTTACCCGGGATCAGCCCCAGCATTTT.